The present TCR beta chain was sequenced within a study of T cell changes during pregnancy in multiple sclerosis. This CDR3 is built from 12 residues. V lost 3 bases to trimming and J lost 2 bases, with 7 bases between them. Germline V gene lookup returns CDR1 SQVTM and CDR2 ANQGSEA. Repertoires were generated with immunoSEQ multiplex PCR, while TCRdb's copy carries only in-frame clones and drops some. Of some 75,000 clones listed, over 90% are singletons. The V call is TRBV29-1, the J call TRBJ1-2, with a possible D match to TRBD1 (6 bases). The receptor was derived from a female donor with multiple sclerosis, enrolled in a pregnancy study. Source: peripheral blood, taken in the second trimester of pregnancy. In nucleotides, the CDR3 is TGCAGCGTTGATACAGGGAACTATGGCTACACCTTC. Translation gives CSVDTGNYGYTF.